The sequence of this T cell receptor beta chain was determined in a study of shared clonotypes between healthy human individuals. Study background: Three plates were used per donor for CD4 naive, three for CD4 memory, two for CD8 naive and one for CD8 memory.

CDR1 is SGHVS, CDR2 FNYEAQ, per germline. The junction had 8 bases not matched to a gene; V was cut back by 5 bases and J by 5 bases. The CDR3 totals 15 residues. This table comes from immunoSEQ multiplex PCR, and its TCRdb copy is limited to in-frame clones, with some not included. The table shows 850,000 to 1,200,000 clones, with under 80% occurring only once. This clone was recorded a few times. J is TRBJ2-7 and V is TRBV7-6; 11 bases map to TRBD2. This TCR was sampled from a young man in good health. The sequenced sample was memory CD4+ T cells sorted from blood. Subset specified: CD45RA-negative fraction. The CDR3 loop reads CASSLQLAGVDEQYF. The CDR3 DNA follows: TGTGCCAGCAGCCTTCAACTAGCGGGAGTCGACGAGCAGTACTTC.